This T cell receptor (beta chain) was found in a study of blood T cell repertoires in COVID-19. Overall study: Spain, Italy and the United States supplied samples that represented acute and convalescent COVID-19.

Per the authors' pipeline: From reference gene primer amplification, estimates of nucleated cell counts were derived. The repertoire was sequenced with immunoSEQ multiplex PCR; TCRdb's copy has only in-frame clones and lacks some. The D gene and trimming were derived from the DNA, and the V and J assignments and clone size from that table. The data hold about 190,000 clones, with around 88% observed a single time. This clone was seen a few times. Enrollees, roughly 18 to 89 years old, lived in approximately 24 US areas. Participants reported their clinical history, and cohort assignment relied on those reports. The receptor was isolated from a man aged 35-49 years with acute COVID-19. The specimen sequenced was PBMCs or T cells enriched from blood (not recorded which).

The CDR3 spells CASSPSGEKLFF. CDR3 nucleotides: TGTGCCAGCTCACCCTCGGGTGAAAAACTGTTTTTT. This sequence joins TRBV18 and TRBJ1-4, with D uncertain. Germline V lookup: CDR1 KGHSH, CDR2 LQKENI. The V end was cut by 3 bases, the J end by 7 bases, with 6 bases between. The CDR3 spans 12 residues.